This TCR beta chain was identified during a study of cytomegalovirus exposure and HLA in healthy donors. In the PCR, 60 Vbeta and 13 Jbeta primers were used. Sequenced by immunoSEQ multiplex PCR; TCRdb stores in-frame clones only, minus some. Seen here are approximately 150,000 clones, less than 85% observed once, and the top ten hold roughly 4.2%. The CDR3 runs to 14 residues. Looked up from germline, CDR1 is MRHNA and CDR2 is SNTAGT. Trimming removed 5 bases at V and 1 base at J, with 11 bases between. About this clone itself: The antigen is undetermined.

Study results and caveats: In most subjects, TCR beta sequences reportedly gave accurate predictions of HLA-A and HLA-B alleles. Trimming of TCR beta V- and J-genes showed a link, identified in a later analysis, to a missense DCLRE1C variant. The authors assumed roughly uniform sequencing depth across donors for presence/absence analyses.

J is TRBJ1-1 and V is TRBV6-4, with a tentative D call TRBD1 (6 bases). The source material was PBMCs. The sequence came from a man in his forties in good health and CMV-seronegative. CDR3 in DNA: TGTGCCAGCAGTCCCGGGACAAAGAACACTGAAGCTTTCTTT. Its protein product is CASSPGTKNTEAFF.